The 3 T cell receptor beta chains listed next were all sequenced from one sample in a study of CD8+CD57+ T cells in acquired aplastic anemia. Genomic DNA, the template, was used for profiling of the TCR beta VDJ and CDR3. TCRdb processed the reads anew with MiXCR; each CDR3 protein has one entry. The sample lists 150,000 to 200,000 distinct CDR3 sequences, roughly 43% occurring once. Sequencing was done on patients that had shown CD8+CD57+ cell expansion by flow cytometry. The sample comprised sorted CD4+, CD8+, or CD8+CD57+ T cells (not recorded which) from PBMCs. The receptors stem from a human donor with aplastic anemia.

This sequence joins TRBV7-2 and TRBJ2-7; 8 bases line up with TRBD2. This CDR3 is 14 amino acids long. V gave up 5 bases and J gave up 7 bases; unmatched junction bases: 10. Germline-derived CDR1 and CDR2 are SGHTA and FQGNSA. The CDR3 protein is CASSPDSREGEQYF. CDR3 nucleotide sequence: TGTGCCAGCAGCCCCGACTCCCGGGAGGGAGAGCAGTACTTC.

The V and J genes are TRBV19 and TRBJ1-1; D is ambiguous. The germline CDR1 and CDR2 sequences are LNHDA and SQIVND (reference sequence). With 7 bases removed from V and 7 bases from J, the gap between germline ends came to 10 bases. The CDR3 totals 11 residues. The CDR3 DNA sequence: TGTGCCAGTAAGGACCTCATTGAAGCTTTCTTT. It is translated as CASKDLIEAFF.

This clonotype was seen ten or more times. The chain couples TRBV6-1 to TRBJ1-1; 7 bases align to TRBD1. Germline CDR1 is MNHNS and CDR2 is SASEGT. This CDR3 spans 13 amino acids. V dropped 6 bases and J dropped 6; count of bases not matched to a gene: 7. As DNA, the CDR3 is TGTGCCAGCAGAAACAGGGGAATCCCTGAAGCTTTCTTT. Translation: CASRNRGIPEAFF.